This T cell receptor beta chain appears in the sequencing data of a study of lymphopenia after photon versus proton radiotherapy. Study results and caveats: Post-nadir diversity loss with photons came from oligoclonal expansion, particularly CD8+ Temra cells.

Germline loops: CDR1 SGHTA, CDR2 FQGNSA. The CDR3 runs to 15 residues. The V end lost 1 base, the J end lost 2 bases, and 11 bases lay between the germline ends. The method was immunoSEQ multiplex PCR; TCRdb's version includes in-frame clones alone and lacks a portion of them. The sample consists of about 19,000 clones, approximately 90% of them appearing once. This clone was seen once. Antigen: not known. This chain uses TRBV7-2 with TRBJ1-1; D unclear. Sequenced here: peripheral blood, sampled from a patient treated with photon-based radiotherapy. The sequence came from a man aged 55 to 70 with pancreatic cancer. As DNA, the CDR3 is TGTGCCAGCAGCTTAGATCGACCCCGTAACACTGAAGCTTTCTTT. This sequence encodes CASSLDRPRNTEAFF.